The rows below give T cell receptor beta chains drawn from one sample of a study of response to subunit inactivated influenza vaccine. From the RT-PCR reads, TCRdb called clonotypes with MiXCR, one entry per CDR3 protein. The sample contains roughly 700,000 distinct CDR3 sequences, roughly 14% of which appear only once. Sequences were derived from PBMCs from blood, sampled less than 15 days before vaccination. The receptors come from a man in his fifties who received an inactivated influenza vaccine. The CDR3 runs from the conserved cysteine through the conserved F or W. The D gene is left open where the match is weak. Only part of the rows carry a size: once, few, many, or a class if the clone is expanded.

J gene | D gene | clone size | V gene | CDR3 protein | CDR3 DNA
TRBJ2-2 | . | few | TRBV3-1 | CASSQQPHSAGELFF | TGTGCCAGCAGCCAGCAACCCCATAGTGCCGGGGAGCTGTTTTTT
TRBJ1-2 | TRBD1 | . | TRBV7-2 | CASGQLNYGYTF | TGTGCCTCGGGACAGCTTAACTATGGCTACACCTTC
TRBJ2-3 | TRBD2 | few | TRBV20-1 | CSARSGLAGGPPDTQYF | TGCAGTGCTAGATCGGGACTAGCGGGAGGGCCGCCAGATACGCAGTATTTT
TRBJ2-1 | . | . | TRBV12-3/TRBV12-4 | CASSLIGSEQFF | TGTGCCAGCAGTTTGATTGGATCCGAGCAGTTCTTC
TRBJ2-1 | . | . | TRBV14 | CASSQWDKRRGEQFF | TGTGCCAGCAGCCAGTGGGACAAACGAAGAGGTGAGCAGTTCTTC
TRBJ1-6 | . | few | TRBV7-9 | CASSYGTLTQGSPLHF | TGTGCCAGCAGCTACGGGACCTTAACACAGGGTTCACCCCTCCACTTT
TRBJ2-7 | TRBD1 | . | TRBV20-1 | CSARPPTGGYEQYF | TGCAGTGCTAGACCCCCGACAGGGGGCTACGAGCAGTACTTC
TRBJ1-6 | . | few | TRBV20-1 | CSAYQRSSYNSPLHF | TGCAGTGCTTATCAGAGAAGCTCCTATAATTCACCCCTCCACTTT
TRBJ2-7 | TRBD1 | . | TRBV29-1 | CSAARDRGEQYF | TGCAGCGCCGCCAGGGACAGGGGCGAGCAGTACTTC
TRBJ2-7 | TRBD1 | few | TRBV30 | CAWNQRTGRSREQYF | TGTGCCTGGAACCAACGGACAGGGAGGTCTAGGGAGCAGTACTTC
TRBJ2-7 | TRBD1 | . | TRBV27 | CASTSKPGQGYEQYF | TGTGCCAGCACCTCTAAGCCGGGACAGGGTTACGAGCAGTACTTC
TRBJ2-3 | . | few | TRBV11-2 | CASSLEGFRQGGSTQYF | TGTGCCAGCAGCTTAGAGGGCTTTAGGCAGGGAGGTTCTACGCAGTATTTT
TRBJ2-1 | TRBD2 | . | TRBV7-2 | CASRIAGAGNEQFF | TGTGCCAGCAGAATAGCGGGGGCGGGGAATGAGCAGTTCTTC
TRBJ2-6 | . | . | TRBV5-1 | CASSKRPIPISGANVLTF | TGCGCCAGCAGCAAACGACCGATCCCAATCTCTGGGGCCAACGTCCTGACTTTC
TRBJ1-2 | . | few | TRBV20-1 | CSARPQGLVYGYTF | TGCAGTGCTAGACCGCAGGGATTAGTTTATGGCTACACCTTC
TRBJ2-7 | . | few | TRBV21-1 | CATAPGGGGIYEQYF | TGTGCCACCGCCCCAGGGGGAGGGGGCATCTACGAGCAGTACTTC
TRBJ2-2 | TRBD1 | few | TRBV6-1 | CASSKGQTSNTGELFF | TGTGCCAGCAGTAAGGGACAGACATCGAACACCGGGGAGCTGTTTTTT
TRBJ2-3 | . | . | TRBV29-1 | CSVEGRALTDTQYF | TGCAGCGTTGAAGGCAGGGCTCTCACAGATACGCAGTATTTT
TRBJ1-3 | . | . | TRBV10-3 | CAITGQSFIGNTIYF | TGTGCCATCACCGGACAGTCCTTTATTGGAAACACCATATATTTT
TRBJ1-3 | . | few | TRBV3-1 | CASSQNGIRNTIYF | TGTGCCAGCAGCCAAAACGGAATTAGAAACACCATATATTTT
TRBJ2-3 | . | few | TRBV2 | CASSPILGIDTQYF | TGTGCCAGCAGCCCCATCTTGGGCATAGATACGCAGTATTTT
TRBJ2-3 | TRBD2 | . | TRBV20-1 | CSAGAGGTSTDTQYF | TGCAGTGCCGGAGCGGGAGGAACTAGCACAGATACGCAGTATTTT
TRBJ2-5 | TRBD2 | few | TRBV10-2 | CASSDSHSTSGEEQETQYF | TGCGCCAGCAGTGATTCCCACTCAACTAGCGGGGAGGAACAAGAGACCCAGTACTTC
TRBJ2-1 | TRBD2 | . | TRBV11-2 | CASRKFGGLENNEQFF | TGTGCCAGCAGAAAATTTGGGGGACTAGAGAACAATGAGCAGTTCTTC
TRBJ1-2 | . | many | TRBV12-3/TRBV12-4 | CASSFVVAGQGYTF | TGTGCCAGCAGTTTCGTAGTTGCAGGGCAGGGCTACACCTTC
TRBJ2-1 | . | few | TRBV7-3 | CASSFGGAHEQFF | TGTGCCAGCAGCTTCGGGGGAGCCCATGAGCAGTTCTTC
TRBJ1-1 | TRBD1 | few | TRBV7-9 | CASSLGDRGHTEAFF | TGTGCCAGCAGCTTAGGGGACAGGGGGCACACTGAAGCTTTCTTT
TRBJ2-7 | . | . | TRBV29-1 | CSAHTQGGYEQYF | TGCAGCGCCCACACCCAGGGGGGCTACGAGCAGTACTTC
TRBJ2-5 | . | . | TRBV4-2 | CASSQGVGEETQYF | TGTGCCAGCAGCCAAGGGGTGGGGGAAGAGACCCAGTACTTC
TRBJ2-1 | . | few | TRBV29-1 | CSVATPPSYNEQFF | TGCAGCGTTGCGACACCACCCTCCTACAATGAGCAGTTCTTC
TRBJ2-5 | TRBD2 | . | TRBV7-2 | CASRPGLAAETQYF | TGTGCCAGCAGGCCGGGACTAGCGGCAGAGACCCAGTACTTC